The 30 T cell receptor beta chains in this list originate from one sample, sequenced in a study of CD8+ T cells in alopecia areata. Reverse transcribed after extraction, RNA yielded cDNA as the sequencing template. The repertoire was sequenced with immunoSEQ multiplex PCR; TCRdb's copy has only in-frame clones and lacks some. The sample contains 75,000 to 100,000 clones, around three quarters of which appear only once. Described treatment: oral pan-JAK inhibitor, 5-10 mg twice daily. This specimen consisted of CD8+ T cells sorted from blood, obtained at week 44, from a patient treated with tofacitinib. These receptors were taken from a human donor with alopecia areata.

V usage is TRBV5-6 and J usage is TRBJ2-7, with no clear D. The CDR3 runs 15 residues. V was cut by 4 bases and J by 0 bases, with 14 bases left in between. Germline lookup yields CDR1 SGHDT and CDR2 YYEEEE. The DNA of the CDR3 is TGTGCCAGCAGCGGGCGGACGGAGAGCTCCTACGAGCAGTACTTC. The encoded protein is CASSGRTESSYEQYF.

The chain recombines TRBV19 with TRBJ1-2; 9 nucleotides match TRBD1. CDR3 length equals 13 residues. The V gene's germline CDR1 is LNHDA and CDR2 SQIVND (reference sequence). The J segment lost 8 bases and the V segment lost 4 bases, leaving 5 bases of the junction unmatched. For the CDR3, the DNA is TGTGCCAGTAGTAACAGGGGGCGAAAGGGCTACACCTTC. Protein: CASSNRGRKGYTF.

This clone turned up a few times. V is TRBV19 and J is TRBJ2-2; 10 positions match TRBD1. The V and J ends lost 6 bases and 5 bases, in that order; junction bases with no gene match: 6. The CDR3 has 15 amino acids. Germline V gene sequence: CDR1 LNHDA, CDR2 SQIVND (reference sequence). The CDR3 is CASSQDRGVTGELFF. CDR3 DNA sequence: TGTGCCAGTAGCCAGGACAGGGGGGTAACCGGGGAGCTGTTTTTT.

This chain connects TRBV11-3 to TRBJ2-7; TRBD1 matches 12 bases. Looked up from germline, CDR1 is SGHNT and CDR2 is YENEEA. V shed 3 bases, J shed 2 bases, and the junction held 2 bases outside the gene matches. CDR3 length equals 15 residues. The CDR3 coding sequence is TGTGCCAGCAGCTTGAGGGACAGGGGGCCCTACGAGCAGTACTTC. It translates to CASSLRDRGPYEQYF.

The chain uses TRBV15 and TRBJ1-1; the match to TRBD1 covers 8 bases. The CDR3 runs 14 residues. Trimming took 0 bases from V and 11 from J; bases not matched to a gene: 8. Germline lookup yields CDR1 LNHNV and CDR2 YYDKDF (reference sequence). Here the CDR3 reads CATSRDIQGAYAFF. DNA for the CDR3: TGTGCCACCAGCAGAGATATTCAGGGGGCGTACGCTTTCTTT.

The gene calls are TRBV7-8 and TRBJ2-7; possible D gene TRBD1, 5 bases. V was shortened by 5 bases and J by 3 bases, with 8 bases between the two germline ends. The CDR3 has 12 amino acids. CDR1 is SGHVS and CDR2 is FQNEAQ in the germline V gene. This chain's CDR3 is CASSQDSYEQYF. CDR3 in DNA: TGTGCCAGCAGCCAAGACAGCTACGAGCAGTACTTC.

The rearrangement joins TRBV7-9 to TRBJ1-2, with D maybe TRBD1 (5 bases). The CDR3 sequence is 14 residues long. CDR1 and CDR2 from the germline V gene are SEHNR and FQNEAQ (reference sequence). Trimming cost V 5 bases and J 2 bases, with 12 bases left between them. The CDR3 DNA sequence: TGTGCCAGCAGCCCGACCCCAGGGAACTATGGCTACACCTTC. Translated: CASSPTPGNYGYTF.

This chain connects TRBV6-6 to TRBJ1-6; perhaps TRBD1 as D (6 bases). Trimming took off 0 bases at V and 7 bases at J, with 10 bases between the two ends. The CDR3 runs to 15 residues. Germline values: CDR1 MNHNY, CDR2 SVGAGI (reference sequence). CDR3: CASSYSAGENSPLHF. The CDR3 DNA is TGTGCCAGCAGTTACTCGGCAGGGGAGAATTCACCCCTCCACTTT.

This clone was found a few times. The V gene is TRBV7-2, the J gene TRBJ2-7; D is possibly TRBD1 (6 bases). V lost 5 bases to trimming and J lost 3 bases, with 17 bases between them. Germline values: CDR1 SGHTA, CDR2 FQGNSA. CDR3 length: 15 residues. The CDR3 loop reads CASSLYRAPNYEQYF. CDR3 sequence (DNA): TGTGCCAGCAGCCTCTACAGGGCACCAAACTACGAGCAGTACTTC.

In its sample, this clone was seen once. The chain has TRBV14 and TRBJ2-7; D perhaps matches TRBD2 (6 bases). The CDR3 extends over 16 amino acids. Germline V CDR1 and CDR2: SGHDN, FVKESK. Trimming took off 0 bases at V and 3 bases at J, with 15 bases between the two ends. CDR3 sequence reads: CASSQELFTGDYEQYF. In DNA, the CDR3 is TGTGCCAGCAGCCAAGAACTCTTTACGGGGGACTACGAGCAGTACTTC.

The rearrangement links TRBV6-5 to TRBJ1-6; TRBD1 agrees at 8 bases. Losses at the gene ends were 3 bases for V and 7 bases for J; bases not matched to a gene: 8. Germline CDR1 is MNHEY and CDR2 is SVGAGI. The CDR3 is 16 amino acids. The CDR3 nucleotides are TGTGCCAGCAGTTATAAGACAGGGGTAGGGAATTCACCCCTCCACTTT. Protein: CASSYKTGVGNSPLHF.

This chain joins TRBV4-2 and TRBJ2-3; D is perhaps TRBD2 (5 bases). The germline V gene has CDR1 LGHNA and CDR2 YNFKEQ. The CDR3 has 15 residues. Trimming removed 1 base at V and 5 bases at J, with 13 bases between. In DNA, the CDR3 is TGTGCCAGCAGCCAAGTCGGGCGGGCTTTAGATACGCAGTATTTT. Translation gives CASSQVGRALDTQYF.

J is TRBJ2-7 and V is TRBV13; 7 nucleotides line up with TRBD1. Germline-derived CDR1 and CDR2 are PRHDT and FYEKMQ (reference sequence). V dropped 8 bases and J dropped 3; count of bases not matched to a gene: 7. The CDR3 spans 13 residues. The CDR3 is CASRDRAYYEQYF. The CDR3, as DNA: TGTGCCAGCCGCGACAGGGCTTACTACGAGCAGTACTTC.

The chain has TRBV9 and TRBJ1-1; D is perhaps TRBD1 (5 bases). CDR1 is SGDLS and CDR2 is YYNGEE in the germline V gene. The CDR3 runs 15 residues. The ends were cut back, 1 base at V and 0 bases at J, with 10 bases in the middle. The CDR3 loop reads CASSVQGSMNTEAFF. CDR3 sequence (DNA): TGTGCCAGCAGCGTACAGGGATCAATGAACACTGAAGCTTTCTTT.

V gene TRBV25-1 combines with J gene TRBJ2-1, with D possibly being TRBD1 or TRBD2 (5 bases each). V lost 5 bases and J 9 bases, leaving 8 bases between the germline ends. The germline CDR1 and CDR2 sequences are MGHDK and SYGVNS. The CDR3 consists of 11 residues. CDR3 sequence: CASSLGTEQFF. In DNA, the CDR3 is TGTGCCAGCAGTCTTGGGACTGAGCAGTTCTTC.

The chain combines TRBV11-2 with TRBJ2-5; D uncertain. V was cut by 1 base and J by 3 bases, with 6 bases left in between. Per the germline V gene, CDR1 is SGHAT and CDR2 is FQNNGV. This CDR3 region has 13 residues. CDR3 sequence reads: CASSLVTEETQYF. Here the CDR3 DNA reads TGTGCCAGCAGCTTAGTTACAGAAGAGACCCAGTACTTC.

In the case of this clone: Here the CDR3 omits its conserved ending phenylalanine or tryptophan, so a read error is the likely source. The chain has TRBV5-6 and TRBJ1-1, with a possible D match to TRBD1 (5 bases). Trimming stripped 0 bases from V and 6 bases from J, with 18 bases between. In germline, CDR1 is SGHDT, CDR2 YYEEEE. There are 16 residues in the CDR3. The CDR3 protein is CASSLEGLQVRAEAFL. In nucleotides, the CDR3 is TGTGCCAGCAGCTTGGAGGGTTTACAGGTTAGGGCTGAAGCTTTCCTT.

The V call is TRBV2, the J call TRBJ2-7; no firm D call. Trimming stripped 6 bases from V and 2 bases from J, with 11 bases between. The CDR3 consists of 13 residues. Germline V gene data show CDR1 as SNHLY and CDR2 as FYNNEI. For the CDR3, the DNA is TGTGCCAGCAGCCCACCCTCCACCTACGAGCAGTACTTC. It translates to CASSPPSTYEQYF.

The chain recombines TRBV7-2 with TRBJ1-1, with D perhaps matching TRBD1 (6 bases). The CDR3 is 12 residues long. Per germline, CDR1 SGHTA and CDR2 FQGNSA. Trimming shortened V by 7 bases and J by 3 bases, and 9 bases separated the two germline ends. The CDR3 DNA follows: TGTGCCAGCACCCAGGGGTACACTGAAGCTTTCTTT. Its translation is CASTQGYTEAFF.

The V gene is TRBV13, the J gene TRBJ2-7; D is perhaps TRBD1 (5 bases). The CDR3 length is 14 residues. CDR1 is PRHDT, CDR2 FYEKMQ, per germline (reference sequence). The germline V and J ends were trimmed by 0 bases and 4 bases, with 10 bases remaining between them. The CDR3 here is CASSLGQGEYEQYF. CDR3 DNA: TGTGCCAGCAGCTTAGGGCAGGGCGAGTACGAGCAGTACTTC.

The J gene is TRBJ2-5, the V gene TRBV29-1; 7 bases map to TRBD2. J lost 1 base, V lost 2 bases, and 7 bases had no gene match. CDR1 SQVTM and CDR2 ANQGSEA come from the germline V gene. The CDR3 is 15 amino acids. In nucleotides, the CDR3 is TGCAGCGTTGAATCCTTGGGGAGGGGCCAAGAGACCCAGTACTTC. It specifies CSVESLGRGQETQYF.

A few counts support this clone. This rearrangement joins TRBV11-2 to TRBJ2-3; tentatively, D is TRBD2 (6 bases). Germline CDR1 SGHAT, CDR2 FQNNGV. With 1 base removed from V and 0 bases from J, the gap between germline ends came to 14 bases. The CDR3 loop spans 17 amino acids. The CDR3 here is CASSLAGTYLSTDTQYF. In DNA form, the CDR3 reads TGTGCCAGCAGCTTAGCCGGGACTTACCTTAGCACAGATACGCAGTATTTT. Using reference TRBV11-2 and TRBJ2-3 for the parts outside the CDR3, the full variable domain is EAGVAQSPRYKIIEKRQSVAFWCNPISGHATLYWYQQILGQGPKLLIQFQNNGVVDDSQLPKDRFSAERLKGVDSTLKIQPAKLEDSAVYLCASSLAGTYLSTDTQYFGPGTRLTVL.

This clone came up once. The rearrangement links TRBV27 to TRBJ2-5, with D possibly matching TRBD2 (7 bases). Germline V gives CDR1 MNHEY, CDR2 SMNVEV (reference sequence). The CDR3 has 14 residues. V was pared by 6 bases and J by 3 bases, with 14 bases between. CDR3 DNA: TGTGCCAGCAGCCCTGAGGGGGGGAAAGAGACCCAGTACTTC. Translating it yields CASSPEGGKETQYF.

This clone was detected only a few times. V and J are TRBV7-3 and TRBJ2-1, with no clear D. CDR3 length: 15 amino acids. V was pared by 3 bases and J by 0 bases, with 9 bases between. Germline V lookup: CDR1 SGHTA, CDR2 FQGTGA. CDR3 in amino acids: CASSFGLSSYNEQFF. CDR3 DNA: TGTGCCAGCAGCTTTGGGCTTAGCTCCTACAATGAGCAGTTCTTC. The entire variable domain, with the rest obtained from reference TRBV7-3 and TRBJ2-1, is as follows: GAGVSQTPSNKVTEKGKYVELRCDPISGHTALYWYRQSLGQGPEFLIYFQGTGAADDSGLPNDRFFAVRPEGSVSTLKIQRTERGDSAVYLCASSFGLSSYNEQFFGPGTRLTVL.

The chain joins TRBV5-6 to TRBJ1-2; D possibly corresponds to TRBD1 (5 bases). Per germline, CDR1 SGHDT and CDR2 YYEEEE. The V end was cut by 2 bases, the J end by 8 bases, with 25 bases between. This CDR3 comprises 17 residues. Here the CDR3 DNA reads TGTGCCAGCAGCTTAGCGCCGACAGAAGGCTCCTGGGGCGGCTACACCTTC. Protein product: CASSLAPTEGSWGGYTF.

V usage is TRBV7-9 and J usage is TRBJ1-4; a weak D match, TRBD1 (5 bases). The CDR3 has 16 residues. Trimming stripped 6 bases from V and 5 bases from J, with 19 bases between. Germline V gene lookup returns CDR1 SEHNR and CDR2 FQNEAQ (reference sequence). The CDR3 sequence is CASRGVGTQTNEKLFF. The CDR3 bases are TGTGCCAGCAGAGGGGTTGGGACCCAGACGAATGAAAAACTGTTTTTT.

The chain joins TRBV19 to TRBJ2-1, with 7 bases matching TRBD1. Germline V lookup: CDR1 LNHDA, CDR2 SQIVND (reference sequence). The CDR3 has 14 residues. V shed 5 bases, J shed 1 base, and the junction held 2 bases outside the gene matches. CDR3 in amino acids: CASSDRVSYNEQFF. CDR3 coding DNA: TGTGCCAGTAGTGACAGGGTATCCTACAATGAGCAGTTCTTC.

The V and J genes are TRBV6-5 and TRBJ1-1; 8 nucleotides line up with TRBD1. The V and J ends lost 2 bases and 7 bases, in that order; junction bases with no gene match: 6. The CDR3 is 14 residues long. In germline, CDR1 is MNHEY, CDR2 SVGAGI. CDR3 bases: TGTGCCAGCAGTTACGAGACAGGGGATGGTGAAGCTTTCTTT. It translates to CASSYETGDGEAFF.

The J gene is TRBJ2-7, the V gene TRBV29-1, with 7 bases that match TRBD1. The V segment lost 6 bases and the J segment 6 bases; nucleotides outside the gene matches: 11. The CDR3 consists of 13 residues. From germline, CDR1 is SQVTM and CDR2 ANQGSEA. In nucleotides, the CDR3 is TGCAGCGTCGACCCGACAGGGACCCGCGAGCAGTACTTC. Amino acids: CSVDPTGTREQYF.

In this sample, this clone turned up a few times. V usage is TRBV9 and J usage is TRBJ2-2; D unresolved. Germline assignment: CDR1 SGDLS and CDR2 YYNGEE. This CDR3 contains 14 residues. The V end lost 7 bases, the J end lost 5 bases, and 15 bases lay between the germline ends. The CDR3 DNA sequence: TGTGCCAGCCATCACGGTTCGGGTACCGGGGAGCTGTTTTTT. It translates to CASHHGSGTGELFF.